The 8 T cell receptor beta chains presented below share a single source sample, sequenced in a study of post-analysis software for immune sequencing data. Incorporated into the TCR beta cDNA libraries were unique molecular identifiers, which served to reduce PCR and sequencing biases. A single record per CDR3 protein comes from TCRdb applying MiXCR to the PCR reads. The sample lists hundreds of thousands of distinct CDR3 sequences; roughly 29% were seen once. Overall study findings and caveats: Included in a set of several TRBV segments more frequent in patients than controls were TRBV5-6, TRBV5-1 and TRBV20-1.

These receptors' targets are unknown. Sequences were obtained from blood. These receptors were obtained from a girl under 18 with multiple sclerosis.

On this clonotype itself: A much larger clone differs from this one at a single base, so this may be a read error. V is TRBV6-5 and J is TRBJ2-1, with 9 bases matching TRBD1. This CDR3 region has 15 residues. Germline values: CDR1 MNHEY, CDR2 SVGAGI. V dropped 5 bases and J dropped 0; count of bases not matched to a gene: 2. The chain's CDR3 is CASSTTGGSYNEQFF. The DNA of the CDR3 is TGTGCCAGCAGTACGACAGGGGGCTCCTACAATGAGCAGTTCTTC.

This clonotype appeared a few times. This CDR3 is CASSRRGTGDEQYF. CDR3 in DNA: TGCGCCAGCAGCCGACGTGGGACAGGGGACGAGCAGTACTTC. The chain recombines TRBV5-1 with TRBJ2-7, with 10 bases fitting TRBD1. The CDR3 runs 14 residues. Germline V lookup: CDR1 SGHRS, CDR2 YFSETQ. J gave up 5 bases and V 4 bases, and 6 bases lay outside the gene matches.

This clonotype was picked up a small number of times. The chain uses TRBV7-2 and TRBJ2-1, with 7 positions matching TRBD2. The CDR3 has 15 amino acids. The germline CDR1 and CDR2 sequences are SGHTA and FQGNSA. Unmatched junction bases numbered 7, after V lost 5 bases and J lost 3 bases. As DNA, the CDR3 is TGTGCCAGCAGCACGGGACTACAGTACTACAATGAGCAGTTCTTC. This sequence encodes CASSTGLQYYNEQFF.

There are a few counts of this clonotype. The chain links TRBV29-1 to TRBJ2-3, with TRBD1 identical over 9 bases. This CDR3 has 15 amino acids. Germline V gene sequence: CDR1 SQVTM, CDR2 ANQGSEA. Trimming removed 0 bases from V and 4 bases from J; junction bases left unmatched: 5. The CDR3 nucleotides read TGCAGCGTTGAAGAGGGGACAGGGCCTGCAGATACGCAGTATTTT. It encodes CSVEEGTGPADTQYF.

This clonotype has ten or more counts. This sequence joins TRBV20-1 and TRBJ2-3, with D uncertain. The germline CDR1 and CDR2 sequences are DFQATT and SNEGSKA (reference sequence). CDR3 length equals 12 residues. Trimming left V 3 bases short and J 5 bases short, with 9 bases between. The DNA of the CDR3 is TGCAGTGCTAGTCCCAGGCAAGATACGCAGTATTTT. Translation gives CSASPRQDTQYF.

The chain combines TRBV6-6 with TRBJ2-2, with D possibly matching TRBD1 (5 bases). This CDR3 has 15 amino acids. V was pared by 2 bases and J by 3 bases, with 10 bases between. Germline V lookup: CDR1 MNHNY, CDR2 SVGAGI (reference sequence). The CDR3 region has the DNA TGTGCCAGCAGTTACCACAGGACGGACACCGGGGAGCTGTTTTTT. It encodes CASSYHRTDTGELFF.

This clonotype was seen only a few times. This sequence joins TRBV6-5 and TRBJ2-2, with 7 bases lining up with TRBD2. V lost 6 bases to trimming and J lost 5 bases; unmatched junction nucleotides: 9. This CDR3 region has 15 residues. The germline V gene has CDR1 MNHEY and CDR2 SVGAGI. CDR3 sequence: CASSRGLGPTGELFF. The CDR3, as DNA: TGTGCCAGCAGCCGCGGACTAGGCCCAACCGGGGAGCTGTTTTTT.

V and J are TRBV5-1 and TRBJ2-1; 13 nucleotides line up with TRBD2. Germline V gene lookup returns CDR1 SGHRS and CDR2 YFSETQ. CDR3 size: 16 residues. The V segment lost 4 bases and the J segment 5 bases; nucleotides outside the gene matches: 6. The CDR3 is CASSLTSGRADNEQFF. For the CDR3, the DNA is TGCGCCAGCAGCCTAACTAGCGGGAGGGCCGACAATGAGCAGTTCTTC.